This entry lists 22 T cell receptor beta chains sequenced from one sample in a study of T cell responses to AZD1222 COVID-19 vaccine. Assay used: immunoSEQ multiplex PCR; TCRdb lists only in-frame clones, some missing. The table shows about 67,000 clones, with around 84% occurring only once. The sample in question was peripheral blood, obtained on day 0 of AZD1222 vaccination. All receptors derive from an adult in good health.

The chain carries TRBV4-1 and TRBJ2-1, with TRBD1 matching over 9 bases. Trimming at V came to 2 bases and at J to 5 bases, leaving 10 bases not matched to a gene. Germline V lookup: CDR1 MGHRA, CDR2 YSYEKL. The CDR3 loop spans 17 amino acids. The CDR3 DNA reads TGCGCCAGCAGCCAATACGGGACAGGGCCCAATGACAATGAGCAGTTCTTC. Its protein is CASSQYGTGPNDNEQFF.

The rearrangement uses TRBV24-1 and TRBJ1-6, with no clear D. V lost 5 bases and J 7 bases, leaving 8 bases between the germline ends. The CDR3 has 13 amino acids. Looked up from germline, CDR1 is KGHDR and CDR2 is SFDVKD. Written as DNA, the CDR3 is TGTGCCACCAGTGTAGCCGGAAATTCACCCCTCCACTTT. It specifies CATSVAGNSPLHF.

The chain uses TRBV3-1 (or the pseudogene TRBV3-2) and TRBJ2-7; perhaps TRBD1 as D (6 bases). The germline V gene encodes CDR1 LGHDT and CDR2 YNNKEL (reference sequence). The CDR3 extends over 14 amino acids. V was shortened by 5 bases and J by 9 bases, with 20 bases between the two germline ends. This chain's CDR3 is CASSAISDSARQYF. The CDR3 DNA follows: TGTGCCAGCAGCGCTATATCGGACAGCGCTAGGCAGTACTTC.

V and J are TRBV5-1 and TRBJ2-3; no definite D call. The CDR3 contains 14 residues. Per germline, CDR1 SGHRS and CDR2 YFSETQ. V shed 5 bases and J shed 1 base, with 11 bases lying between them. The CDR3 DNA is TGCGCCAGCAGACCACCCAGCGGCACAGATACGCAGTATTTT. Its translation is CASRPPSGTDTQYF.

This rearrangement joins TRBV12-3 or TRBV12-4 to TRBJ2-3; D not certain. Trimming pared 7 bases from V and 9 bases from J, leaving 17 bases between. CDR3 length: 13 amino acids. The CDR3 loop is CASTRAVLWTQYF. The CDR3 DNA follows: TGTGCCAGCACACGGGCCGTTCTCTGGACGCAGTATTTT.

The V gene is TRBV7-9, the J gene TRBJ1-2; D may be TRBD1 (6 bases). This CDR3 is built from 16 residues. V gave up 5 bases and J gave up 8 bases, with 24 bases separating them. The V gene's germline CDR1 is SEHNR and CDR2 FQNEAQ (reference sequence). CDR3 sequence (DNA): TGTGCCAGCAGCCCGACGGACAGACGGTTAGGGGGAGGCTACACCTTC. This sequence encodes CASSPTDRRLGGGYTF.

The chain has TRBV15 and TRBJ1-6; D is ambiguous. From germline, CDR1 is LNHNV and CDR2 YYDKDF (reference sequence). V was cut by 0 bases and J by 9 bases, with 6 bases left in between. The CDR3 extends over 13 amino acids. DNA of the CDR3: TGTGCCACCAGCAGAGATTACAGTTCACCCCTCCACTTT. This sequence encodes CATSRDYSSPLHF.

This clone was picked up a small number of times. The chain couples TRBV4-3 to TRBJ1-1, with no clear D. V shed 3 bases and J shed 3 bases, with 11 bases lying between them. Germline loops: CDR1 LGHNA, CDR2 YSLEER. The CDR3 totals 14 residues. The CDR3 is CASSQGGVDTEAFF. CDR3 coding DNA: TGCGCCAGCAGCCAGGGCGGGGTAGACACTGAAGCTTTCTTT.

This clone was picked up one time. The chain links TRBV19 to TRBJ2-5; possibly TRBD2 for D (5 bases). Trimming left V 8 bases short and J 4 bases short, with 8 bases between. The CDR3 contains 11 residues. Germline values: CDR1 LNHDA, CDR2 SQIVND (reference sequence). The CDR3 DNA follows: TGTGCCAGTGGGGAGAGAGAGACCCAGTACTTC. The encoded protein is CASGERETQYF.

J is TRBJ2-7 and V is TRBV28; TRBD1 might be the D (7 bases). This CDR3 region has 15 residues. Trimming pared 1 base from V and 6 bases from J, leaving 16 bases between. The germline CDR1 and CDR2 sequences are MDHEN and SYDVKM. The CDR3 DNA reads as TGTGCCAGCAGTTTATCCCAGGGGGGACGCCTCGAGCAGTACTTC. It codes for CASSLSQGGRLEQYF.

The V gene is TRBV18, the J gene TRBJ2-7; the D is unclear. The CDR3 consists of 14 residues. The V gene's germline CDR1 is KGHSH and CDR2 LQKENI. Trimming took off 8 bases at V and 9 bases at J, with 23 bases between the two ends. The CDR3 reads CASTTTAIPTSQYF. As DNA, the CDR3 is TGTGCCAGCACCACCACGGCTATCCCTACGTCGCAGTACTTC.

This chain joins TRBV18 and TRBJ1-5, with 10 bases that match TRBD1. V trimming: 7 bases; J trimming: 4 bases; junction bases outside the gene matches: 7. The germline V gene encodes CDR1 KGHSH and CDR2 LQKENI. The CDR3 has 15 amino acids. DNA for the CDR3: TGTGCCAGCTTTGCCGGGACAGGGGATAATCAGCCCCAGCATTTT. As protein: CASFAGTGDNQPQHF. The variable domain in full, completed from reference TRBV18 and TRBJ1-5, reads NAGVMQNPRHLVRRRGQEARLRCSPMKGHSHVYWYRQLPEEGLKFMVYLQKENIIDESGMPKERFSAEFPKEGPSILRIQQVVRGDSAAYFCASFAGTGDNQPQHFGDGTRLSIL.

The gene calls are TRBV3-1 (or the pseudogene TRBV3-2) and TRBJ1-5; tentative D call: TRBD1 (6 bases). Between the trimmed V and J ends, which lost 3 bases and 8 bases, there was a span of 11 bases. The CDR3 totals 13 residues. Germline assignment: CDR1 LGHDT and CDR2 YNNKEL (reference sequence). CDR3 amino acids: CASSQAGAKPQHF. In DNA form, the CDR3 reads TGTGCCAGCAGCCAGGCGGGGGCGAAGCCCCAGCATTTT.

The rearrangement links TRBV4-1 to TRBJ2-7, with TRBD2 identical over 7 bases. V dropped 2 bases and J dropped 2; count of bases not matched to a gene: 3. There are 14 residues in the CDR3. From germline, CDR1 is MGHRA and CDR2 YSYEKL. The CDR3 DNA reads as TGCGCCAGCAGCCAACCGGCGGGGGCCTACGAGCAGTACTTC. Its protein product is CASSQPAGAYEQYF.

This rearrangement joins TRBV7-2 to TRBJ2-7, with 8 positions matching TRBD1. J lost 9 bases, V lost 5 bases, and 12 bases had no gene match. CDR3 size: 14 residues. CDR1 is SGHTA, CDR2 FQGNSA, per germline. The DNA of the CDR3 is TGTGCCAGCAGCCCGGCGACAGGGGCAGTTGTGCAGTACTTC. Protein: CASSPATGAVVQYF.

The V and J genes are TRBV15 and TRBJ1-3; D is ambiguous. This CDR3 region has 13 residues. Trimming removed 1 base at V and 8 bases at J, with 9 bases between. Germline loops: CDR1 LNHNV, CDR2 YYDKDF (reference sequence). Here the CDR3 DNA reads TGTGCCACCAGCAGAGGTGTGACGGACACCATATATTTT. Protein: CATSRGVTDTIYF.

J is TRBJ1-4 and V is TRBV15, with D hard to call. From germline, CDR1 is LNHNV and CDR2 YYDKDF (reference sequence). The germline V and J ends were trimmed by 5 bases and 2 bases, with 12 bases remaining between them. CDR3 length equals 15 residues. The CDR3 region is CATSVKRFTNEKLFF. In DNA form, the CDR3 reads TGTGCCACCAGCGTTAAAAGGTTCACTAATGAAAAACTGTTTTTT.

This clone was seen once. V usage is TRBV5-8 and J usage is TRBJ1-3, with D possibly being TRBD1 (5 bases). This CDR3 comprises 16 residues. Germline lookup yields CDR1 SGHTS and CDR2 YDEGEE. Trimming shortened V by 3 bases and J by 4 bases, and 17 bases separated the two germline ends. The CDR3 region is CASSSTLGRVGNTIYF. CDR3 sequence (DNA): TGTGCCAGCAGCTCGACCCTCGGCAGGGTGGGAAACACCATATATTTT.

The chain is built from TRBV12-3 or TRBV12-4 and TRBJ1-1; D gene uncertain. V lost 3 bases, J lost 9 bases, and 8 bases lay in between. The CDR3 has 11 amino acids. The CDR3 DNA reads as TGTGCCAGCAGTTTCGGGATAAAAGCTTTCTTT. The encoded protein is CASSFGIKAFF.

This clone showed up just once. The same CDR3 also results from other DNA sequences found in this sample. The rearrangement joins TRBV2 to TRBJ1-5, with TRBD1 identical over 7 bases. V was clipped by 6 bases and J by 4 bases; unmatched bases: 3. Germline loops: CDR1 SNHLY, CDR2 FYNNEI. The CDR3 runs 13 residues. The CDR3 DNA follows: TGTGCCAGCAGAGGGACAGTTAATCAGCCCCAGCATTTT. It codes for CASRGTVNQPQHF.

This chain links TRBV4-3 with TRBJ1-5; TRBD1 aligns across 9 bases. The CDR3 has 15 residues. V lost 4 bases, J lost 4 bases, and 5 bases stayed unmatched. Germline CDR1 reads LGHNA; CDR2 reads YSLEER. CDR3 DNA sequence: TGCGCCAGCAGCCGGGGGACAGGGTCAAATCAGCCCCAGCATTTT. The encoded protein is CASSRGTGSNQPQHF.

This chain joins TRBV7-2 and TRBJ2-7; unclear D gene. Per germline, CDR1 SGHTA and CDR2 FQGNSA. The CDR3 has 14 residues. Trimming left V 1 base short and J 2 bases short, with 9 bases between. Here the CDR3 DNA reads TGTGCCAGCAGCTTAGGTGATAGGCCCTACGAGCAGTACTTC. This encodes CASSLGDRPYEQYF.